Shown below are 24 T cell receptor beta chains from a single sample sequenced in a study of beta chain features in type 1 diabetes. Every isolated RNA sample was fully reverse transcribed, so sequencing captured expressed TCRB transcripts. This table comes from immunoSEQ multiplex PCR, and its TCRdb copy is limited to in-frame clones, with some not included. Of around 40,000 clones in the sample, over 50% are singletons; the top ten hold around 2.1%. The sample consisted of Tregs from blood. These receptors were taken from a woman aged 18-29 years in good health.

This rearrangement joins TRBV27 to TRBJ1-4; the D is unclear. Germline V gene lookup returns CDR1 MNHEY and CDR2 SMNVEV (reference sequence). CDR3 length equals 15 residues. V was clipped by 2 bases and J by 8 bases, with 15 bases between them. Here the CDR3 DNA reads TGTGCCAGCAGTTTAGCTTGGGGTACGGGGGAAAAACTGTTTTTT. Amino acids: CASSLAWGTGEKLFF.

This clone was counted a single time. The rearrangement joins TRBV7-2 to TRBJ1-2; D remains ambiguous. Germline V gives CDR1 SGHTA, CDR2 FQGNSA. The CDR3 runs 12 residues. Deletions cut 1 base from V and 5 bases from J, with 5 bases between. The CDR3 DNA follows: TGTGCCAGCAGCTTAGTACAGTATGGCTACACCTTC. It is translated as CASSLVQYGYTF.

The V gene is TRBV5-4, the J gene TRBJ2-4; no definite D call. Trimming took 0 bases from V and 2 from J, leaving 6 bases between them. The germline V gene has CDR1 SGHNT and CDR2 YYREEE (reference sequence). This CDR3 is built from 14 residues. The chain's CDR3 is CASSLGGSKNIQYF. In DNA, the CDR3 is TGTGCCAGCAGCTTGGGCGGATCCAAAAACATTCAGTACTTC.

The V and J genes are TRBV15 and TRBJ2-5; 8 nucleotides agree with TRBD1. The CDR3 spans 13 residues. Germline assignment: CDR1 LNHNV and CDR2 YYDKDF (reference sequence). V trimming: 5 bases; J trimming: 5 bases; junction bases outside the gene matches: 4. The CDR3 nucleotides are TGTGCCACCAGCGGCACAGGGGGGGAGACCCAGTACTTC. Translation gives CATSGTGGETQYF. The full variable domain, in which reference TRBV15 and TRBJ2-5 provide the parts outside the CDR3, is DAMVIQNPRYQVTQFGKPVTLSCSQTLNHNVMYWYQQKSSQAPKLLFHYYDKDFNNEADTPDNFQSRRPNTSFCFLDIRSPGLGDTAMYLCATSGTGGETQYFGPGTRLLVL.

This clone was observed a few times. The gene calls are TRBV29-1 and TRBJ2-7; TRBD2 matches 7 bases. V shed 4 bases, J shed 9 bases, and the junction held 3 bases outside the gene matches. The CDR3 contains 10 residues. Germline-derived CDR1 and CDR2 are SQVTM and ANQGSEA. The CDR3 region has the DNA TGCAGCGTTGGGGGGGGAATGCAGTACTTC. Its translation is CSVGGGMQYF.

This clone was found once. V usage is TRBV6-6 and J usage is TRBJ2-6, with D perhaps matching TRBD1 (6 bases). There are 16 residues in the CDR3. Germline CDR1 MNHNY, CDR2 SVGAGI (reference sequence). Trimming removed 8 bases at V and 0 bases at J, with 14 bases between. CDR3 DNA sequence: TGTGCCAGCTCCAAACAGGGCAGCTCTGGGGCCAACGTCCTGACTTTC. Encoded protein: CASSKQGSSGANVLTF.

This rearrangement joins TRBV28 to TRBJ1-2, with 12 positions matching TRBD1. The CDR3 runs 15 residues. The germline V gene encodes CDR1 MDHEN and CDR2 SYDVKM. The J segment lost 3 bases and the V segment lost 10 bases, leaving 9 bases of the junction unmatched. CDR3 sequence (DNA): TGTGCCACCCGACCGGGACAGGGGGCATACTATGGCTACACCTTC. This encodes CATRPGQGAYYGYTF.

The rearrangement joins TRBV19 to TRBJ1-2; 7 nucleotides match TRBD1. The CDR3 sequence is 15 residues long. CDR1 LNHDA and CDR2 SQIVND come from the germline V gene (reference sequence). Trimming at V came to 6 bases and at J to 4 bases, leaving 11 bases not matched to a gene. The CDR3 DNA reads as TGTGCCAGTAGATCGGACAGGACCTACTCCTATGGCTACACCTTC. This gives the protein CASRSDRTYSYGYTF.

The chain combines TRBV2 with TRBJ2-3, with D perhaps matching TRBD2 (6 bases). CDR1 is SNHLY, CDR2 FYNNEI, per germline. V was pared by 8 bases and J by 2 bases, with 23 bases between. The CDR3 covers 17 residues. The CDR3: CASRRGWSSRSTDTQYF. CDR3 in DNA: TGTGCCAGCCGACGGGGGTGGAGTTCCAGGTCCACAGATACGCAGTATTTT.

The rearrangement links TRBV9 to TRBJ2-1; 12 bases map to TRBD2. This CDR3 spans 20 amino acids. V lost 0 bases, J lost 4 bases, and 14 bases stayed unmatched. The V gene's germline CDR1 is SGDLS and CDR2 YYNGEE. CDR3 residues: CASSVETGASGRGRYNEQFF. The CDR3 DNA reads TGTGCCAGCAGCGTAGAAACGGGGGCTAGCGGGAGGGGGAGGTACAATGAGCAGTTCTTC.

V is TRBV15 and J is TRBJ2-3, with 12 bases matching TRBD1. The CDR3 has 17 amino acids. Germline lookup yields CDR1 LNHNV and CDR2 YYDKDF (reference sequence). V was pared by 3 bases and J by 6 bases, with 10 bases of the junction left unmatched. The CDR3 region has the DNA TGTGCCACCAGCAGGACCTTGGGACAGGGGGCATCCGATACGCAGTATTTT. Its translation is CATSRTLGQGASDTQYF.

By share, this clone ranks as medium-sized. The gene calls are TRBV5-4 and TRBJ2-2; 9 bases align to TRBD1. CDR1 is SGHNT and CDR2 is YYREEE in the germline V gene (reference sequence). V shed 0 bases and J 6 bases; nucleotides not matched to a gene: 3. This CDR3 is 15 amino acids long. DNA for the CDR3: TGTGCCAGCAGCTTGGGGGGACAGGGTGCCGGGGAGCTGTTTTTT. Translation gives CASSLGGQGAGELFF.

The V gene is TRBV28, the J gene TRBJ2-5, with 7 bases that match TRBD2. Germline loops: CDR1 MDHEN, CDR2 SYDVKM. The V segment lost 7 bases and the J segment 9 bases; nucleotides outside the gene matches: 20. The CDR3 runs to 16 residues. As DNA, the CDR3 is TGTGCCAGCATCGGGCATCCAAAGACAGCCCGGGGGGCCCAGTACTTC. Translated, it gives CASIGHPKTARGAQYF.

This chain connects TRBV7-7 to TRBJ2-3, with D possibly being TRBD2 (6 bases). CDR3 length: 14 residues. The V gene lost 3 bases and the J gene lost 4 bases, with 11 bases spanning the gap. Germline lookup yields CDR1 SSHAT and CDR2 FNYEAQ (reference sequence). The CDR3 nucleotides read TGTGCCAGCAGCTTGAACACGGGGGCAGATACGCAGTATTTT. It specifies CASSLNTGADTQYF.

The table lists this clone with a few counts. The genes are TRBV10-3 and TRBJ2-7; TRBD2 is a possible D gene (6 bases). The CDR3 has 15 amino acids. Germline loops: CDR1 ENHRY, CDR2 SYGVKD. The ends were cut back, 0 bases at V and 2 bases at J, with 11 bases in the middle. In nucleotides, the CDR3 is TGTGCCATCAGTGAGTCGCTTAGCGGTACCTACGAGCAGTACTTC. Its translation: CAISESLSGTYEQYF.

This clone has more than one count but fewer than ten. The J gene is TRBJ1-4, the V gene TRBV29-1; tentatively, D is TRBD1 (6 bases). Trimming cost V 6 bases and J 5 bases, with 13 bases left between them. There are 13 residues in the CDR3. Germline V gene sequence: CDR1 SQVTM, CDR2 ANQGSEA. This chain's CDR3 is CSVRKGGNEKLFF. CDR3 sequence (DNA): TGCAGCGTGCGGAAGGGGGGGAATGAAAAACTGTTTTTT.

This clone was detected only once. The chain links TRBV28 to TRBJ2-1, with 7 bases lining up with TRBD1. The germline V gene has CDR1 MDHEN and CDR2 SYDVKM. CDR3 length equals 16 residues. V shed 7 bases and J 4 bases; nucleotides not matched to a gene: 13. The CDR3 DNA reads TGTGCCAGCACCCCAGCCGGGACAGTAAATTACAATGAGCAGTTCTTC. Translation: CASTPAGTVNYNEQFF.

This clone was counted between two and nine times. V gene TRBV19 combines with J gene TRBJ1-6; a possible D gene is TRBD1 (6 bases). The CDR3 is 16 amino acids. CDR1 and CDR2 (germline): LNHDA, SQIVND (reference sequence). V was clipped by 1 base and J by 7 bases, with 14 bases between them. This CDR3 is CASSIGGQHRNSPLHF. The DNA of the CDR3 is TGTGCCAGTAGTATAGGAGGACAGCACAGGAATTCACCCCTCCACTTT.

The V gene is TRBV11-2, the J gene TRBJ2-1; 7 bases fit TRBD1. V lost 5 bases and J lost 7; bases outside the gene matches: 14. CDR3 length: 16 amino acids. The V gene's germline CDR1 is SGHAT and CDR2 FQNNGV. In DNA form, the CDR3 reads TGTGCCAGCAGCCGGCCAGGGAGACAGGGTAGGAATGAGCAGTTCTTC. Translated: CASSRPGRQGRNEQFF.

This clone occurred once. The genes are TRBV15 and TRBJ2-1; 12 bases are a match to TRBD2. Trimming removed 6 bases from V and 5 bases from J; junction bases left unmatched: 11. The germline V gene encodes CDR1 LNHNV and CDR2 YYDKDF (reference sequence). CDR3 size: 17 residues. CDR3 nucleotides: TGTGCCACCAGAGGTGCCCTAGCGGGAGGGCTCCACAATGAGCAGTTCTTC. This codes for CATRGALAGGLHNEQFF.

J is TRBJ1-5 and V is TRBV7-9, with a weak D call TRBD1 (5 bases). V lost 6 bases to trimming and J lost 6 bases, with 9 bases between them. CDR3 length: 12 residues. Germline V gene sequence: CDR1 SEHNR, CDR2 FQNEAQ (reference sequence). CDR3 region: CASSLGGQPQHF. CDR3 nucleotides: TGTGCCAGCAGTCTCGGGGGTCAGCCCCAGCATTTT.

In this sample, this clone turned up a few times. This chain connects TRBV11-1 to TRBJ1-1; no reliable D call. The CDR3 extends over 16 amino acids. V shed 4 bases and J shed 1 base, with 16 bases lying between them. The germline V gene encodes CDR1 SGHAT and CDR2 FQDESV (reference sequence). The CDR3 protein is CASSSPVRGTNTEAFF. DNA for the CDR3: TGTGCCAGCAGCTCCCCGGTCCGCGGTACGAACACTGAAGCTTTCTTT.

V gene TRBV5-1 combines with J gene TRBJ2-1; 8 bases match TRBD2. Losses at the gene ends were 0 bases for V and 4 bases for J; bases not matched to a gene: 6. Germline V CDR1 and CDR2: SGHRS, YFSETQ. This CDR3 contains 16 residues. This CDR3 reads CASSLAGGPSYNEQFF. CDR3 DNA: TGCGCCAGCAGCTTGGCGGGAGGGCCGTCTTACAATGAGCAGTTCTTC.

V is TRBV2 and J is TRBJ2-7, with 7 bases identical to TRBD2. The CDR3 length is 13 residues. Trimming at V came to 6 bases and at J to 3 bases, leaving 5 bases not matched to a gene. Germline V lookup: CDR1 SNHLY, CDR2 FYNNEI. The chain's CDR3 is CASRPSGDYEQYF. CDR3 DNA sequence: TGTGCCAGCAGACCTAGCGGAGACTACGAGCAGTACTTC.